Presented here are 23 T cell receptor beta chains from one specimen sequenced in a study of T cell responses to AZD1222 COVID-19 vaccine. The assay was immunoSEQ multiplex PCR, and TCRdb's table has in-frame clones only and misses some. Of about 130,000 clones detected, 90% to 95% appear once; the ten largest clones hold 1.5% to 2%. This specimen consisted of peripheral blood, obtained on day 0 of AZD1222 vaccination. These receptors were taken from an adult in good health.

The gene calls are TRBV5-1 and TRBJ2-1; tentatively, D is TRBD2 (5 bases). The CDR3 is 12 residues long. Germline V lookup: CDR1 SGHRS, CDR2 YFSETQ. The germline V and J ends were trimmed by 3 bases and 9 bases, with 10 bases remaining between them. The CDR3 protein is CASSYGRGEQFF. CDR3 bases: TGCGCCAGCAGCTATGGACGGGGTGAGCAGTTCTTC.

The V and J genes are TRBV5-1 and TRBJ2-1; the D is unclear. In germline, CDR1 is SGHRS, CDR2 YFSETQ. This CDR3 is built from 12 residues. The V gene lost 0 bases and the J gene lost 6 bases, with 4 bases spanning the gap. The CDR3 DNA sequence: TGCGCCAGCAGCTTGGTCATCAATGAGCAGTTCTTC. Protein sequence: CASSLVINEQFF.

The genes are TRBV27 and TRBJ2-1; D unclear. The CDR3 is 12 amino acids. Trimming removed 6 bases at V and 4 bases at J, with 7 bases between. Germline CDR1 MNHEY, CDR2 SMNVEV (reference sequence). The CDR3 region has the DNA TGTGCCAGCAGCATGGGGTACAATGAGCAGTTCTTC. It specifies CASSMGYNEQFF.

The V gene is TRBV4-1, the J gene TRBJ1-6, with D possibly being TRBD1 (5 bases). The CDR3 contains 20 residues. The germline V and J ends were trimmed by 3 bases and 0 bases, with 21 bases remaining between them. Germline V gene sequence: CDR1 MGHRA, CDR2 YSYEKL. CDR3 sequence reads: CASSQPTGTVKSSYNSPLHF. The CDR3 DNA is TGCGCCAGCAGCCAGCCGACCGGGACGGTCAAGAGCTCCTATAATTCACCCCTCCACTTT.

The rearrangement uses TRBV2 and TRBJ1-1; D unclear. This CDR3 comprises 12 residues. V lost 8 bases and J lost 2, with 9 bases in between. The germline gives CDR1 SNHLY, CDR2 FYNNEI. CDR3 DNA: TGTGCCAGCGTCTACGGAAACACTGAAGCTTTCTTT. It codes for CASVYGNTEAFF.

The chain has TRBV5-1 and TRBJ1-4; a possible D gene is TRBD1 (5 bases). Germline CDR1 SGHRS, CDR2 YFSETQ. V was trimmed by 0 bases and J by 0 bases, leaving 15 bases between them. CDR3 size: 18 residues. DNA for the CDR3: TGCGCCAGCAGCTTGGAGAGGGGTTCTCCAGCAACTAATGAAAAACTGTTTTTT. This sequence encodes CASSLERGSPATNEKLFF.

The rearrangement joins TRBV6-6 to TRBJ2-3, with 8 nucleotides matching TRBD1. Germline V CDR1 and CDR2: MNHNY, SVGAGI (reference sequence). CDR3 length: 16 residues. J lost 1 base, V lost 5 bases, and 8 bases had no gene match. CDR3 sequence: CASSTPDREGTDTQYF. DNA for the CDR3: TGTGCCAGCAGTACCCCGGACAGGGAGGGCACAGATACGCAGTATTTT.

This chain joins TRBV11-1 and TRBJ2-7; 7 bases are a match to TRBD2. Germline CDR1 and CDR2: SGHAT and FQDESV (reference sequence). The CDR3 consists of 15 residues. The trim removed 4 bases at V and 2 bases at J, leaving 8 bases unmatched. CDR3 residues: CASSWSGTPAYEQYF. Here the CDR3 DNA reads TGTGCCAGCAGCTGGAGCGGGACCCCTGCCTACGAGCAGTACTTC.

This clone was counted once. The genes are TRBV5-8 and TRBJ1-2, with TRBD1 identical over 10 bases. Germline V gene sequence: CDR1 SGHTS, CDR2 YDEGEE. The CDR3 extends over 15 amino acids. Trimming cost V 4 bases and J 7 bases; bases outside gene matches: 10. Here the CDR3 reads CASSGYLTGGVGYTF. The CDR3 coding sequence is TGTGCCAGCAGCGGGTATTTGACAGGGGGCGTTGGCTACACCTTC.

V is TRBV10-3 and J is TRBJ1-4; D is possibly TRBD1 (6 bases). CDR1 is ENHRY, CDR2 SYGVKD, per germline. The V and J ends lost 0 bases and 8 bases respectively, with 10 bases between them. The CDR3 runs 14 residues. The CDR3 is CAISESAGVEKLFF. The CDR3 nucleotides are TGTGCCATCAGTGAGTCCGCAGGGGTGGAAAAACTGTTTTTT.

The genes are TRBV7-2 and TRBJ2-3, with TRBD1 identical over 7 bases. Germline CDR1 and CDR2: SGHTA and FQGNSA. The CDR3 is made up of 13 amino acids. The trim removed 5 bases at V and 6 bases at J, leaving 5 bases unmatched. CDR3 sequence reads: CASSMGTEDTQYF. The CDR3 DNA sequence: TGTGCCAGCAGCATGGGGACAGAGGATACGCAGTATTTT.

This rearrangement joins TRBV18 to TRBJ1-5, with a weak D call TRBD1 (5 bases). The CDR3 has 13 residues. Germline assignment: CDR1 KGHSH and CDR2 LQKENI. Trimming cost V 3 bases and J 7 bases, with 10 bases left between them. Here the CDR3 DNA reads TGTGCCAGCTCACCGCAGGGCGGCCAGCCCCAGCATTTT. Its translation: CASSPQGGQPQHF.

The rearrangement joins TRBV11-2 to TRBJ1-3; D unclear. The germline gives CDR1 SGHAT, CDR2 FQNNGV. The CDR3 contains 13 residues. Deletions cut 1 base from V and 5 bases from J, with 6 bases between. The CDR3 spells CASSLALRNTIYF. DNA of the CDR3: TGTGCCAGCAGCTTAGCCCTCAGAAACACCATATATTTT.

In this sample, this clone turned up a few times. V gene TRBV20-1 combines with J gene TRBJ2-5, with unresolved D. The CDR3 spans 10 residues. Germline V CDR1 and CDR2: DFQATT, SNEGSKA (reference sequence). The V gene lost 8 bases and the J gene lost 5 bases, with 9 bases spanning the gap. The CDR3 loop is CSLSQETQYF. The CDR3 region has the DNA TGCAGTCTCTCCCAGGAGACCCAGTACTTC.

This clone was recorded a few times. The chain employs TRBV4-3 and TRBJ1-5, with D unclear. Germline CDR1 is LGHNA and CDR2 is YSLEER. Trimming removed 0 bases from V and 4 bases from J, with 10 bases in between. This CDR3 contains 15 residues. DNA of the CDR3: TGCGCCAGCAGCCAAGATAGGACTTTGAATCAGCCCCAGCATTTT. Its translation: CASSQDRTLNQPQHF.

The chain combines TRBV30 with TRBJ1-5; D gene uncertain. This CDR3 comprises 15 residues. Germline CDR1 and CDR2: GTSNPN and SVGIG (reference sequence). V was trimmed by 5 bases and J by 1 base, leaving 15 bases between them. The CDR3 here is CAWAGDSWSNQPQHF. DNA for the CDR3: TGTGCCTGGGCCGGAGATAGTTGGAGCAATCAGCCCCAGCATTTT.

The chain combines TRBV18 with TRBJ1-2; TRBD1 aligns across 7 bases. V was pared by 3 bases and J by 2 bases, with 3 bases of the junction left unmatched. This CDR3 spans 14 amino acids. Germline V gene data show CDR1 as KGHSH and CDR2 as LQKENI. For the CDR3, the DNA is TGTGCCAGCTCACCGACAGGGAGAAACTATGGCTACACCTTC. Its translation is CASSPTGRNYGYTF.

The V gene is TRBV7-9, the J gene TRBJ1-1, with D possibly being TRBD1 (5 bases). Trimming took 4 bases from V and 4 from J, leaving 10 bases between them. In germline, CDR1 is SEHNR, CDR2 FQNEAQ (reference sequence). The CDR3 has 13 amino acids. The CDR3 DNA reads as TGTGCCAGCAGCTCAGGGCTTGGCACTGAAGCTTTCTTT. Translated: CASSSGLGTEAFF. The whole variable domain, filled in from reference TRBV7-9 and TRBJ1-1, reads DTGVSQNPRHKITKRGQNVTFRCDPISEHNRLYWYRQTLGQGPEFLTYFQNEAQLEKSRLLSDRFSAERPKGSFSTLEIQRTEQGDSAMYLCASSSGLGTEAFFGQGTRLTVV.

The chain is built from TRBV19 and TRBJ1-5, with 7 bases aligning to TRBD1. Germline V lookup: CDR1 LNHDA, CDR2 SQIVND (reference sequence). V dropped 7 bases and J dropped 2; count of bases not matched to a gene: 11. This CDR3 is 16 amino acids long. The CDR3 nucleotides are TGTGCCAGTACCGCCCAGGGGGTAGAGCGCAATCAGCCCCAGCATTTT. This encodes CASTAQGVERNQPQHF.

The rearrangement links TRBV19 to TRBJ2-5; D is unresolved. The CDR3 spans 13 residues. Germline loops: CDR1 LNHDA, CDR2 SQIVND (reference sequence). Trimming removed 5 bases from V and 4 bases from J, with 11 bases in between. The CDR3 loop reads CASSPAKGETQYF. Here the CDR3 DNA reads TGTGCCAGTAGTCCCGCCAAAGGAGAGACCCAGTACTTC. Supplemented by reference TRBV19 and TRBJ2-5, the full variable domain reads DGGITQSPKYLFRKEGQNVTLSCEQNLNHDAMYWYRQDPGQGLRLIYYSQIVNDFQKGDIAEGYSVSREKKESFPLTVTSAQKNPTAFYLCASSPAKGETQYFGPGTRLLVL.

The chain is built from TRBV10-1 and TRBJ2-1; 11 nucleotides match TRBD2. The CDR3 runs 15 residues. Germline CDR1 reads WNHNN; CDR2 reads SYGVQD (reference sequence). V shed 0 bases, J shed 9 bases, and the junction held 4 bases outside the gene matches. The CDR3 bases are TGCGCCAGCAGTGAGTCGGTAGCGGGGGGGCGTGAGCAGTTCTTC. It encodes CASSESVAGGREQFF.

The genes are TRBV7-9 and TRBJ1-3; D not certain. This CDR3 is built from 13 residues. V was cut by 11 bases and J by 1 base, with 12 bases left in between. CDR1 and CDR2 from the germline V gene are SEHNR and FQNEAQ (reference sequence). The CDR3 protein is CAGAEGSGNTIYF. The CDR3 nucleotides read TGTGCCGGAGCCGAGGGATCTGGAAACACCATATATTTT. The entire variable domain, with the rest obtained from reference TRBV7-9 and TRBJ1-3, is as follows: DTGVSQNPRHKITKRGQNVTFRCDPISEHNRLYWYRQTLGQGPEFLTYFQNEAQLEKSRLLSDRFSAERPKGSFSTLEIQRTEQGDSAMYLCAGAEGSGNTIYFGEGSWLTVV.

CDR3 DNA: TGTGCCAGCAGTTCCGGGACAGGGGTATACGAGCAGTACTTC. Encoded protein: CASSSGTGVYEQYF. V is TRBV28 and J is TRBJ2-7; 10 bases map to TRBD1. Germline trimming cut 4 bases from V and 4 bases from J; bases unmatched to any gene: 4. The CDR3 is 14 residues long. The V gene's germline CDR1 is MDHEN and CDR2 SYDVKM.